The 10 T cell receptor beta chains listed next were all sequenced from one sample in a study of blood T cell repertoires in COVID-19. Using immunoSEQ multiplex PCR, the repertoire was profiled, and TCRdb retains in-frame clones only, with some absent. The table has roughly 400,000 clones, over 75% seen once. The source material was PBMCs or T cells enriched from blood (not recorded which). Source of these receptors: a woman between 40 and 50 years old with acute COVID-19.

The V gene is TRBV7-9, the J gene TRBJ1-1; D may be TRBD1 (6 bases). Germline V gene data show CDR1 as SEHNR and CDR2 as FQNEAQ (reference sequence). Trimming stripped 4 bases from V and 8 bases from J, with 17 bases between. This CDR3 contains 14 residues. The CDR3 sequence: CASSSVTGGGEAFF. The CDR3 DNA follows: TGTGCCAGCAGCTCCGTGACAGGAGGTGGAGAAGCTTTCTTT.

The chain employs TRBV5-4 and TRBJ2-1; TRBD2 aligns across 12 bases. The germline V gene has CDR1 SGHNT and CDR2 YYREEE (reference sequence). Trimming cost V 4 bases and J 9 bases; bases outside gene matches: 8. The CDR3 spans 15 residues. In DNA, the CDR3 is TGTGCCAGCAGCCCCCCGGGACTAGCGGGTGGTGAGCAGTTCTTC. Translated: CASSPPGLAGGEQFF.

CDR3 nucleotides: TGTGCCATCGGGGGGGGCCACGGAGATACGCAGTATTTT. Translation: CAIGGGHGDTQYF. The chain employs TRBV10-3 and TRBJ2-3, with D possibly TRBD2 on 7 matching bases. The CDR3 extends over 13 amino acids. Germline V gives CDR1 ENHRY, CDR2 SYGVKD. Trimming cost V 8 bases and J 5 bases, with 14 bases left between them.

This sequence joins TRBV29-1 and TRBJ2-1, with 8 bases fitting TRBD1. The CDR3 runs 11 residues. CDR1 SQVTM and CDR2 ANQGSEA come from the germline V gene. V shed 7 bases, J shed 7 bases, and the junction held 3 bases outside the gene matches. This CDR3 is CSGHRGNEQFF. CDR3 in DNA: TGCAGCGGACACAGGGGGAATGAGCAGTTCTTC.

This clone showed up just a few times. The chain recombines TRBV5-5 with TRBJ2-7, with 9 bases matching TRBD1. The V gene's germline CDR1 is SGHKS and CDR2 YYEKEE (reference sequence). This CDR3 has 15 amino acids. Trimming cost V 2 bases and J 7 bases; bases outside gene matches: 10. CDR3 in DNA: TGTGCCAGCAGCTTTGGGGACAGGGTCCAAAGGGAGCAGTACTTC. Residues: CASSFGDRVQREQYF.

The rearrangement links TRBV12-3 or TRBV12-4 to TRBJ2-1, with D possibly matching TRBD1 (5 bases). The CDR3 consists of 11 residues. Trimming cost V 4 bases and J 11 bases, with 9 bases left between them. CDR3 loop: CASSYRQQQFF. The CDR3, as DNA: TGTGCCAGCAGTTACCGACAGCAGCAGTTCTTC.

The chain joins TRBV21-1 to TRBJ2-2; TRBD1 is the table's D call, not checked against the DNA. TRBV21-1 is reported as a pseudogene. CDR3 length equals 16 residues. The CDR3 here is CASRGAQLKTTGELFF. For the CDR3, the DNA is TGTGCCAGCAGGGGGGCCCAACTAAAAACCACCGGGGAGCTGTTTTTT.

This rearrangement joins TRBV5-1 to TRBJ2-1; possibly TRBD2 for D (6 bases). Germline V gene lookup returns CDR1 SGHRS and CDR2 YFSETQ. This CDR3 is 15 amino acids long. V lost 0 bases and J 8 bases, leaving 15 bases between the germline ends. The CDR3 region has the DNA TGCGCCAGCAGCTTGGACGGGGGAACCTCCGATGAGCAGTTCTTC. Its translation: CASSLDGGTSDEQFF.

The chain is built from TRBV12-5 and TRBJ1-3; D uncertain. This CDR3 has 14 amino acids. V lost 1 base and J lost 0, with 4 bases in between. Germline V gene sequence: CDR1 LGHNT, CDR2 FRNRAP. This CDR3 is CASGLDISGNTIYF. In nucleotides, the CDR3 is TGTGCTAGTGGTTTGGACATCTCTGGAAACACCATATATTTT.

This rearrangement joins TRBV7-2 to TRBJ2-5; the match to TRBD2 covers 14 bases. Germline V lookup: CDR1 SGHTA, CDR2 FQGNSA. The CDR3 spans 16 residues. Trimming cost V 4 bases and J 6 bases; bases outside gene matches: 7. This chain's CDR3 is CASSYSGTSGRKTQYF. The CDR3 coding sequence is TGTGCCAGCAGCTACTCCGGGACTAGCGGGAGAAAGACCCAGTACTTC.